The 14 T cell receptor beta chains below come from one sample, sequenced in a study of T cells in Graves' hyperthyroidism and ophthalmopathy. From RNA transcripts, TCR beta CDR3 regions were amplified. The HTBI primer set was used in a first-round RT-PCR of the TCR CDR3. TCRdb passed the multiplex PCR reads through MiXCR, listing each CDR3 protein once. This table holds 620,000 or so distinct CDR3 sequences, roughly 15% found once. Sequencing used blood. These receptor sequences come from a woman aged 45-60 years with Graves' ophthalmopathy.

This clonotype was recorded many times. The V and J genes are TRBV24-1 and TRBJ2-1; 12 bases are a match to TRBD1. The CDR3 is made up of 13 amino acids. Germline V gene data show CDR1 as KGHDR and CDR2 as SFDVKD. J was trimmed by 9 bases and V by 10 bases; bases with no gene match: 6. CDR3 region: CATPGTGGCEQFF. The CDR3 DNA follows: TGTGCCACACCTGGGACAGGGGGCTGTGAGCAGTTCTTC.

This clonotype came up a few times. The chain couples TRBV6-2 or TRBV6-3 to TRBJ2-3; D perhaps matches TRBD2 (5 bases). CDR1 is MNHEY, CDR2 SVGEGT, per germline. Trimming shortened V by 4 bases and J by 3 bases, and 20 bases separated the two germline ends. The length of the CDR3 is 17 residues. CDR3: CASSFLRLPVGTDTQYF. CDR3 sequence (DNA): TGTGCCAGCAGTTTCCTGCGACTACCCGTCGGAACAGATACGCAGTATTTT.

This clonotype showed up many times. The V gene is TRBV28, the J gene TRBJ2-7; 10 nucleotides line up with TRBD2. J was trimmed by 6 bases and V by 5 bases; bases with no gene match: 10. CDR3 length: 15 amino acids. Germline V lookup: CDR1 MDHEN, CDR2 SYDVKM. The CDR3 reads CASSKLAGGVSEQYF. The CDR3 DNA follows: TGTGCCAGCAGTAAATTAGCGGGAGGTGTCTCCGAGCAGTACTTC.

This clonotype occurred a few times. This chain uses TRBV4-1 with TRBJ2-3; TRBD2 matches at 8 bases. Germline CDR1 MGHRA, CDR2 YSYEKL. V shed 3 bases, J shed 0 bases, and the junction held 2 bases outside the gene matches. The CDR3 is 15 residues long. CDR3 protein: CASSQASGSTDTQYF. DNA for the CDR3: TGCGCCAGCAGCCAGGCTAGCGGGAGCACAGATACGCAGTATTTT.

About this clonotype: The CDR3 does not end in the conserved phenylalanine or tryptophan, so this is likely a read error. This CDR3 is CAGGGSPYEQYY. In DNA form, the CDR3 reads TGTGCTGGAGGGGGGAGCCCTTACGAGCAGTACTAC. J is TRBJ2-7 and V is TRBV30, with D tentatively TRBD1 or TRBD2 (6 bases each). The CDR3 runs to 12 residues. Germline CDR1 and CDR2: GTSNPN and SVGIG (reference sequence).

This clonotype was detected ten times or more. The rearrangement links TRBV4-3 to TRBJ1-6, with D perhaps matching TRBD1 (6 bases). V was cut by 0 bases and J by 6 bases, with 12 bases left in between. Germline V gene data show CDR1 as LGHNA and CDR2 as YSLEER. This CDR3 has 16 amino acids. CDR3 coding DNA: TGCGCCAGCAGCCAAGATCGAGGGACACCTAATTCACCCCTCCACTTT. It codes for CASSQDRGTPNSPLHF.

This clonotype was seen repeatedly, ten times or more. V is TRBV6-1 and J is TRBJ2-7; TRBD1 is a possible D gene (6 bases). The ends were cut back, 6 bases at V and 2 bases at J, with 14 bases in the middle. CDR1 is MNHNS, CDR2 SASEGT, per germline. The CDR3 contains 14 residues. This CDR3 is CASSYGDTTYEQYF. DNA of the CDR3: TGTGCCAGCAGCTACGGGGACACCACCTACGAGCAGTACTTC.

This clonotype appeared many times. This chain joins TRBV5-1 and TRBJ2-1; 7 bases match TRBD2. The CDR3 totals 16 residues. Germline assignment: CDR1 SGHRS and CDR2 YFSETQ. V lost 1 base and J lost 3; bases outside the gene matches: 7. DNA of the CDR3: TGCGCCAGCAGCTTGCTCCCTGGCGGGGGCTACAATGAGCAGTTCTTC. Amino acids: CASSLLPGGGYNEQFF.

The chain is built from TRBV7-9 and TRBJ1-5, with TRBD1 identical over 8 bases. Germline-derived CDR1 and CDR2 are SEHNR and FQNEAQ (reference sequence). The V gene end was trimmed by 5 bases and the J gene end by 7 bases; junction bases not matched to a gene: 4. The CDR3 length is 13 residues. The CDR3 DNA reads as TGTGCCAGCAGCCGGACAGGGAGGCAGCCCCAGCATTTT. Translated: CASSRTGRQPQHF.

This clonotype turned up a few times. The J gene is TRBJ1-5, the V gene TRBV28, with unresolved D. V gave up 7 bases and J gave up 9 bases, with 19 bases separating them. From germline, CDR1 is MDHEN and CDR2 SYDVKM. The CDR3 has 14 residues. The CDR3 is CASTPSGYQGPQHF. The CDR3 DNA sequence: TGTGCCAGCACCCCCAGTGGTTACCAAGGGCCCCAGCATTTT.

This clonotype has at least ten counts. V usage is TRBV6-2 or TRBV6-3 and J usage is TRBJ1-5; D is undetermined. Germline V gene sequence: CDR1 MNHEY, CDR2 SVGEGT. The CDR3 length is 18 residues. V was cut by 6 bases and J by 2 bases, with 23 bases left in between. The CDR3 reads CASSHQPMAGVGNQPQHF. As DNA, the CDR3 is TGTGCCAGCAGCCACCAACCCATGGCAGGCGTAGGCAATCAGCCCCAGCATTTT.

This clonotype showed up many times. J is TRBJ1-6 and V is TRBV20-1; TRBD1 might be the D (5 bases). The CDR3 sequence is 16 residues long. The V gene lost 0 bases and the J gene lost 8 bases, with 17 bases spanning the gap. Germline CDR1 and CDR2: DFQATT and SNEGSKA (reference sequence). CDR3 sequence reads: CSARDTRRGEDSPLHF. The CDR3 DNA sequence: TGCAGTGCTAGAGATACGCGGAGAGGGGAGGATTCACCCCTCCACTTT.

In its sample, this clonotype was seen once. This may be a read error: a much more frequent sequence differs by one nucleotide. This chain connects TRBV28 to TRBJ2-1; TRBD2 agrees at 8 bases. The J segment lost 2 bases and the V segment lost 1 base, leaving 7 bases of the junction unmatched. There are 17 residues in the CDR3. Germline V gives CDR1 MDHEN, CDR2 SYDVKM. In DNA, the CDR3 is TGTGCCAGCAGTTTATCCGGGGGGGCTGCCCCCTACAATGAGCAGTTCTTC. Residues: CASSLSGGAAPYNEQFF. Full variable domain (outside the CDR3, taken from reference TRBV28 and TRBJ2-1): DVKVTQSSRYLVKRTGEKVFLECVQDMDHENMFWYRQDPGLGLRLIYFSYDVKMKEKGDIPEGYSVSREKKERFSLILESASTNQTSMYLCASSLSGGAAPYNEQFFGPGTRLTVL.

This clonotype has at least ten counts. CDR3 nucleotides: TGTGCCAGCAGCTTAGACTGGGGAGGTCCTGAAGCTTTCTTT. Encoded protein: CASSLDWGGPEAFF. The chain uses TRBV7-2 and TRBJ1-1; no definite D call. CDR1 SGHTA and CDR2 FQGNSA come from the germline V gene. V was shortened by 1 base and J by 6 bases, with 12 bases between the two germline ends. This CDR3 is 14 amino acids long. Using reference TRBV7-2 and TRBJ1-1 for the parts outside the CDR3, the full variable domain is GAGVSQSPSNKVTEKGKDVELRCDPISGHTALYWYRQSLGQGLEFLIYFQGNSAPDKSGLPSDRFSAERTGGSVSTLTIQRTQQEDSAVYLCASSLDWGGPEAFFGQGTRLTVV.